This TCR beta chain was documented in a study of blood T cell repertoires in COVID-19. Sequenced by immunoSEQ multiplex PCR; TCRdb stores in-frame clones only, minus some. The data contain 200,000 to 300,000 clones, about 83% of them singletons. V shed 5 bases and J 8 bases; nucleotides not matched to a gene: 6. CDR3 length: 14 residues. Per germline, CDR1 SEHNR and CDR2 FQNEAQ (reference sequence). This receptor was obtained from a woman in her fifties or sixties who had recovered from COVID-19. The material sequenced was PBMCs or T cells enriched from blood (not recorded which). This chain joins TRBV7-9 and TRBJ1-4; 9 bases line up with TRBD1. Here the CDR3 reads CASSPQGASEKLFF. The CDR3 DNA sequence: TGTGCCAGCAGCCCACAGGGGGCGAGCGAAAAACTGTTTTTT.